A single sample is the source of the 10 T cell receptor beta chains below, sequenced in a study of OX40 agonist ivuxolimab in advanced cancers. Clones were sequenced by immunoSEQ multiplex PCR, and TCRdb holds only the in-frame ones, with some missing. The data hold about 70,000 clones, with just over 85% observed a single time. This specimen consisted of CD4+ or CD8+ T cells sorted from blood, obtained in a trial of the OX40 agonist ivuxolimab. These receptors were taken from an adult with an advanced solid tumor such as melanoma, head and neck, liver or kidney cancer.

The chain carries TRBV5-1 and TRBJ1-2; 9 bases are a match to TRBD1. Germline V lookup: CDR1 SGHRS, CDR2 YFSETQ. The CDR3 length is 14 residues. The junction had 3 bases not matched to a gene; V was cut back by 4 bases and J by 2 bases. The CDR3 region is CASSRDRVNYGYTF. The DNA of the CDR3 is TGCGCCAGCAGCCGGGACAGGGTGAACTATGGCTACACCTTC.

The genes are TRBV5-1 and TRBJ1-2; D is ambiguous. Germline values: CDR1 SGHRS, CDR2 YFSETQ. The CDR3 contains 13 residues. With 4 bases removed from V and 1 base from J, the gap between germline ends came to 8 bases. CDR3: CASSPGSNYGYTF. The CDR3 coding sequence is TGCGCCAGCAGCCCAGGCAGTAACTATGGCTACACCTTC.

J is TRBJ1-1 and V is TRBV5-1; 8 bases are shared with TRBD1. This CDR3 contains 14 residues. Looked up from germline, CDR1 is SGHRS and CDR2 is YFSETQ. Trimming took 7 bases from V and 4 from J; bases not matched to a gene: 9. The CDR3 is CASGNGQGGTEAFF. In DNA form, the CDR3 reads TGCGCCAGCGGTAATGGACAGGGAGGCACTGAAGCTTTCTTT. The variable domain in full, completed from reference TRBV5-1 and TRBJ1-1, reads KAGVTQTPRYLIKTRGQQVTLSCSPISGHRSVSWYQQTPGQGLQFLFEYFSETQRNKGNFPGRFSGRQFSNSRSEMNVSTLELGDSALYLCASGNGQGGTEAFFGQGTRLTVV.

This clone was observed a single time. This rearrangement joins TRBV10-3 to TRBJ2-7, with TRBD1 identical over 8 bases. Germline CDR1 reads ENHRY; CDR2 reads SYGVKD. The length of the CDR3 is 13 residues. V lost 7 bases to trimming and J lost 7 bases; unmatched junction nucleotides: 9. CDR3 nucleotide sequence: TGTGCCATCACCCGAGGACAGGGCGCGGAGCAGTACTTC. Its protein is CAITRGQGAEQYF.

CDR3 in DNA: TGTGCCAGCAGCGCCTCGGGACAGGGGGCTCAAGCTTTCTTT. Translating gives CASSASGQGAQAFF. This sequence joins TRBV9 and TRBJ1-1, with TRBD1 matching 12 bases. This CDR3 contains 14 residues. Losses at the gene ends were 3 bases for V and 9 bases for J; bases not matched to a gene: 6. Germline V CDR1 and CDR2: SGDLS, YYNGEE.

The chain recombines TRBV5-4 with TRBJ2-2; TRBD1 matches 11 bases. Germline CDR1 is SGHNT and CDR2 is YYREEE (reference sequence). Trimming at V came to 4 bases and at J to 3 bases, leaving 5 bases not matched to a gene. This CDR3 region has 16 residues. The CDR3 spells CASSPGTGGYTGELFF. Here the CDR3 DNA reads TGTGCCAGCAGCCCCGGGACAGGGGGTTACACCGGGGAGCTGTTTTTT. Supplemented by reference TRBV5-4 and TRBJ2-2, the full variable domain reads ETGVTQSPTHLIKTRGQQVTLRCSSQSGHNTVSWYQQALGQGPQFIFQYYREEENGRGNFPPRFSGLQFPNYSSELNVNALELDDSALYLCASSPGTGGYTGELFFGEGSRLTVL.

The count of this clone is one. This chain links TRBV4-2 with TRBJ2-4; 9 positions agree with TRBD2. This CDR3 spans 16 amino acids. CDR1 is LGHNA and CDR2 is YNFKEQ in the germline V gene. Unmatched junction bases numbered 9, after V lost 4 bases and J lost 5 bases. DNA of the CDR3: TGTGCCAGCAGCCTCTTCTTTGCGGGGGGGGAAAACATTCAGTACTTC. Protein sequence: CASSLFFAGGENIQYF.

The V and J genes are TRBV11-2 and TRBJ2-1; 12 bases are a match to TRBD2. Unmatched junction bases numbered 0, after V lost 1 base and J lost 2 bases. Germline V lookup: CDR1 SGHAT, CDR2 FQNNGV. CDR3 length: 16 amino acids. CDR3 nucleotide sequence: TGTGCCAGCAGCTTAGGACTAGCGGGGGCCTACAATGAGCAGTTCTTC. It is translated as CASSLGLAGAYNEQFF.

This chain links TRBV5-1 with TRBJ2-2; 7 positions agree with TRBD1. V lost 4 bases and J lost 4; bases outside the gene matches: 22. The CDR3 has 20 residues. Germline CDR1 and CDR2: SGHRS and YFSETQ. CDR3 sequence reads: CASSAPTGQAPPLGTGELFF. The CDR3 bases are TGCGCCAGCAGCGCCCCTACTGGACAGGCCCCTCCGTTAGGCACCGGGGAGCTGTTTTTT.

The chain is built from TRBV11-1 and TRBJ1-1; D call uncertain. In germline, CDR1 is SGHAT, CDR2 FQDESV (reference sequence). This CDR3 contains 15 residues. The V end lost 1 base, the J end lost 1 base, and 10 bases lay between the germline ends. CDR3 residues: CASSLVRNTNTEAFF. Written as DNA, the CDR3 is TGTGCCAGCAGCTTAGTGCGGAATACGAACACTGAAGCTTTCTTT.